This entry concerns a single T cell receptor beta chain. The antigen is undetermined. The CDR3 has 11 amino acids. Germline V gene data show CDR1 as MDHEN and CDR2 as SYDVKM. V was cut by 6 bases and J by 5 bases, with 8 bases left in between. This table comes from immunoSEQ multiplex PCR, and its TCRdb copy is limited to in-frame clones, with some not included. The sample carries around 46,000 clones, roughly 82% recorded once. This specimen comes from a study of OX40 agonist ivuxolimab in advanced cancers. Study summary: Hepatocellular carcinoma, melanoma, renal cell or head and neck cancer affected the dose-escalation patients. Three patients, one with hepatocellular carcinoma and two with cutaneous melanoma, responded partially. The study's findings and limits: The antigen specificity of the peripheral T cells (those that were expanded) was not determined.

The starting material was CD4+ or CD8+ T cells sorted from blood, obtained in a trial of the OX40 agonist ivuxolimab. This sequence was found in an adult with an advanced solid tumor such as melanoma, head and neck, liver or kidney cancer. This chain uses TRBV28 with TRBJ2-7; D is perhaps TRBD1 or TRBD2 (5 bases each). CDR3 DNA: TGTGCCAGCAGCAGGGACCACGAGCAGTACTTC. It encodes CASSRDHEQYF. The full variable domain, in which reference TRBV28 and TRBJ2-7 provide the parts outside the CDR3, is DVKVTQSSRYLVKRTGEKVFLECVQDMDHENMFWYRQDPGLGLRLIYFSYDVKMKEKGDIPEGYSVSREKKERFSLILESASTNQTSMYLCASSRDHEQYFGPGTRLTVT.